These 8 T cell receptor beta chains share one sample of origin, sequenced in a study of blood T cell repertoires in COVID-19. Profiled with immunoSEQ multiplex PCR; TCRdb holds only in-frame clones, not every one. Here the sample spans a few hundred thousand clones, more than 80% being singletons. What was sequenced was peripheral blood. The receptors stem from a man in his forties with acute or convalescent COVID-19.

This chain links TRBV5-6 with TRBJ1-2; D possibly corresponds to TRBD1 (6 bases). Germline V lookup: CDR1 SGHDT, CDR2 YYEEEE. V was pared by 0 bases and J by 3 bases, with 24 bases between. The CDR3 runs 19 residues. The CDR3 DNA is TGTGCCAGCAGCTTGGTACTGGGGACACGAAGGATTGGGGACTATGGCTACACCTTC. Translated, it gives CASSLVLGTRRIGDYGYTF.

In its sample, this clone was seen once. The chain joins TRBV28 to TRBJ2-7; no firm D call. Deletions cut 7 bases from V and 3 bases from J, with 22 bases between. Germline V lookup: CDR1 MDHEN, CDR2 SYDVKM. The CDR3 covers 16 residues. CDR3 residues: CASKPGLVATNYEQYF. DNA for the CDR3: TGTGCCAGCAAGCCAGGTTTAGTGGCTACCAACTACGAGCAGTACTTC. The full variable domain, its missing parts supplied by reference TRBV28 and TRBJ2-7, is DVKVTQSSRYLVKRTGEKVFLECVQDMDHENMFWYRQDPGLGLRLIYFSYDVKMKEKGDIPEGYSVSREKKERFSLILESASTNQTSMYLCASKPGLVATNYEQYFGPGTRLTVT.

The genes are TRBV4-1 and TRBJ1-2; D unclear. The V gene lost 1 base and the J gene lost 1 base, with 13 bases spanning the gap. The CDR3 is 16 amino acids. Germline lookup yields CDR1 MGHRA and CDR2 YSYEKL. The CDR3 DNA follows: TGCGCCAGCAGCCAAGTAAGTCTCGCGCTTAACTATGGCTACACCTTC. Its translation: CASSQVSLALNYGYTF.

The rearrangement joins TRBV27 to TRBJ2-1; 11 positions match TRBD1. Germline V gives CDR1 MNHEY, CDR2 SMNVEV (reference sequence). Trimming at V came to 6 bases and at J to 8 bases, leaving 9 bases not matched to a gene. CDR3 length: 15 residues. CDR3 nucleotide sequence: TGTGCCAGCAGCCTAAGGGACAGGGGGTGGGATGAGCAGTTCTTC. Its translation: CASSLRDRGWDEQFF.

J is TRBJ2-3 and V is TRBV19; 8 bases match TRBD2. The CDR3 runs to 14 residues. Germline V lookup: CDR1 LNHDA, CDR2 SQIVND (reference sequence). With 4 bases clipped from V and 6 bases from J, the junction kept 6 bases outside the gene matches. The CDR3 here is CASSSSGGQDTQYF. The CDR3 DNA sequence: TGTGCCAGTAGTAGCTCGGGAGGGCAGGATACGCAGTATTTT.

V gene TRBV5-1 combines with J gene TRBJ2-1; D is possibly TRBD2 (5 bases). Germline V gene data show CDR1 as SGHRS and CDR2 as YFSETQ. CDR3 length equals 16 residues. V lost 1 base and J lost 0, with 11 bases in between. CDR3 protein: CASSLTFTSSYNEQFF. CDR3 bases: TGCGCCAGCAGCTTGACGTTTACTAGCTCCTACAATGAGCAGTTCTTC.

The chain is built from TRBV5-6 and TRBJ1-2, with D unresolved. V lost 8 bases and J 3 bases, leaving 8 bases between the germline ends. Germline CDR1 SGHDT, CDR2 YYEEEE. This CDR3 comprises 11 residues. The CDR3 reads CASSGDYGYTF. The CDR3 DNA is TGTGCCAGTTCCGGGGACTATGGCTACACCTTC.

The chain recombines TRBV18 with TRBJ1-1; no clear D gene. Trimming pared 6 bases from V and 1 base from J, leaving 12 bases between. Looked up from germline, CDR1 is KGHSH and CDR2 is LQKENI. This CDR3 comprises 14 residues. Written as DNA, the CDR3 is TGTGCCAGCTCCTCTGGCCCCTCGAACACTGAAGCTTTCTTT. The encoded protein is CASSSGPSNTEAFF.